This TCR beta chain was captured in a study of cytomegalovirus exposure and HLA in healthy donors (dated by TCRdb to about 2017). Looking at the study overall: According to a later analysis, the 100 to 150 validation repertoires were produced on the same platform as the 666 repertoires of the first cohort. The study aimed to test whether signatures of past pathogen exposure could be identified by cataloging public T cell receptors. A separate validation cohort of over 95 different subjects was used in addition to the roughly 640-subject first cohort. The study combined high-throughput TCR immunosequencing, statistical association of individual TCRs with disease status, and machine learning to predict cytomegalovirus infection status. Here is what the overall study found, with its caveats: The validation cohort had no HLA typing available for a later analysis, so co-occurrence within that cohort was assessed over all 130 or so repertoires. According to the authors, the approach could potentially be generalized to other disease states and immunological phenotypes. Across donors, most TCR sequences were observed very rarely, whereas some public TCRs were present in many individuals. The classifier was reported to diagnose cytomegalovirus status with high specificity and sensitivity in both the original cohort and the validation cohort. Subsequent analysis determined that TCRs grouped into clusters in the first cohort also showed a tendency toward co-occurrence across the 120 or so validation repertoires, and 85% to 95% of cluster scores exceeded 0. The study listed approximately 150 TCR beta chains as associated with cytomegalovirus. Three of the identified cytomegalovirus-associated TCR beta chains were confirmed in vitro to be specific for cytomegalovirus antigens.

Separate from the roughly 630-subject first cohort, the validation cohort of 120 subjects was the group to which the donors belonged. In the case of this clone: Its binding antigen is unknown. Within one base of it there is no much larger clone, and no base qualities were kept.

The library was built by means of the immunoSEQ multiplex PCR assay. The authors' analysis ran thus. A statistical classification framework was built to diagnose cytomegalovirus status from the catalog of TCR beta chain sequences. The table was pulled from immuneACCESS by TCRdb, which kept in-frame rearrangements only. Such tables lose some clones; where checked, under half of the loss comes from unresolved V genes, and the rest has no known cause. V and J calls and clone size are given by that table; D and trimming were obtained from the DNA. This sample holds approximately 160,000 clones; 85% to 90% were observed only once. The ten biggest clones cover 2.5% to 4% of the sample. The CDR3 sequence holds 12 residues, the cysteine and phenylalanine included. The sequence is cut down to CDR3 DNA, 36 bases in frame from base 1. At the junction V is shortened by 10 bases and J by 1 base; bases outside the gene matches: 4. Reading the germline V gene gives CDR1 SGDLS and CDR2 YYNGEE.

The chain employs TRBV9 and TRBJ1-2, and 7 junctional nucleotides match TRBD1. The source material was PBMCs. The TCR comes from a woman between 18 and 29 years old in good health and CMV-seropositive. The DNA reads as follows: TGTGCCTCCCGGGACAGTAACTATGGCTACACCTTC. It is translated as CASRDSNYGYTF.